What follows are 30 T cell receptor beta chains derived from one specimen sequenced in a study of cytomegalovirus exposure and HLA in healthy donors. The PCR made use of 60 Vbeta and 13 Jbeta primers. The table came from immunoSEQ multiplex PCR; TCRdb's copy has only in-frame clones and leaves some out. The sample includes about 200,000 clones. Sequenced input: PBMCs. The receptors were sampled from a girl aged 2 to 10 in good health and CMV-seropositive.

V gene TRBV27 combines with J gene TRBJ2-3; D not resolved. The germline V and J ends were trimmed by 6 bases and 3 bases, with 13 bases remaining between them. The length of the CDR3 is 14 residues. CDR1 and CDR2 (germline): MNHEY, SMNVEV (reference sequence). The CDR3 region is CASSPGFETDTQYF. The CDR3 DNA is TGTGCCAGCAGCCCCGGGTTCGAGACAGATACGCAGTATTTT.

The V call is TRBV13, the J call TRBJ2-1; D uncertain. The CDR3 contains 14 residues. The V gene's germline CDR1 is PRHDT and CDR2 FYEKMQ (reference sequence). Trimming removed 6 bases from V and 3 bases from J, with 12 bases in between. In nucleotides, the CDR3 is TGTGCCAGCAGTTTTTCATCTAGCTACAATGAGCAGTTCTTC. Translation gives CASSFSSSYNEQFF.

Here the CDR3 reads CASSIRRIPAGPANTGELFF. The CDR3 DNA sequence: TGTGCCAGTAGTATTCGGAGGATCCCCGCCGGGCCTGCGAACACCGGGGAGCTGTTTTTT. The gene calls are TRBV19 and TRBJ2-2; TRBD2 might be the D (5 bases). CDR3 size: 20 residues. V was cut by 3 bases and J by 0 bases, with 23 bases left in between. CDR1 is LNHDA and CDR2 is SQIVND in the germline V gene (reference sequence).

The rearrangement links TRBV18 to TRBJ1-4; D unclear. The germline CDR1 and CDR2 sequences are KGHSH and LQKENI. The CDR3 runs to 17 residues. Deletions cut 6 bases from V and 8 bases from J, with 25 bases between. The CDR3 DNA reads as TGTGCCAGCTCGCCGCGTTCGGCCTCCGCTTTGGAGGAAAAACTGTTTTTT. As protein: CASSPRSASALEEKLFF.

V is TRBV5-1 and J is TRBJ2-6; D is perhaps TRBD1 (6 bases). CDR1 is SGHRS, CDR2 YFSETQ, per germline. The CDR3 sequence is 16 residues long. The V end lost 3 bases, the J end lost 1 base, and 11 bases lay between the germline ends. CDR3 in DNA: TGCGCCAGCAGCTCCCGCAGGGGATCTGGGGCCAACGTCCTGACTTTC. The encoded protein is CASSSRRGSGANVLTF. Filled out from reference TRBV5-1 and TRBJ2-6, the complete variable domain reads KAGVTQTPRYLIKTRGQQVTLSCSPISGHRSVSWYQQTPGQGLQFLFEYFSETQRNKGNFPGRFSGRQFSNSRSEMNVSTLELGDSALYLCASSSRRGSGANVLTFGAGSRLTVL.

The rearrangement links TRBV27 to TRBJ2-3; 9 bases align to TRBD1. There are 15 residues in the CDR3. Unmatched junction bases numbered 8, after V lost 5 bases and J lost 5 bases. Germline V gene sequence: CDR1 MNHEY, CDR2 SMNVEV (reference sequence). CDR3 region: CASSSPDRGRDTQYF. The CDR3 DNA reads TGTGCCAGCAGTAGCCCGGACAGGGGTAGAGATACGCAGTATTTT.

This chain connects TRBV6-5 to TRBJ2-7; TRBD2 matches 8 bases. This CDR3 is built from 14 residues. V shed 8 bases and J 4 bases; nucleotides not matched to a gene: 10. Looked up from germline, CDR1 is MNHEY and CDR2 is SVGAGI. The CDR3 is CASDLTSDLYEQYF. DNA of the CDR3: TGTGCCAGCGATTTGACTAGCGATTTATACGAGCAGTACTTC.

The chain couples TRBV5-1 to TRBJ2-3; 9 bases map to TRBD2. J lost 5 bases, V lost 4 bases, and 5 bases had no gene match. The CDR3 has 14 amino acids. Germline CDR1 SGHRS, CDR2 YFSETQ. Here the CDR3 reads CASSEAGGVDTQYF. Here the CDR3 DNA reads TGCGCCAGCAGCGAAGCGGGAGGTGTAGATACGCAGTATTTT.

The rearrangement uses TRBV9 and TRBJ1-3; D is undetermined. The germline gives CDR1 SGDLS, CDR2 YYNGEE. The V and J ends lost 4 bases and 0 bases respectively, with 11 bases between them. The CDR3 loop spans 15 amino acids. The CDR3 nucleotides read TGTGCCAGCAGCCCGGGGTCCGACTCTGGAAACACCATATATTTT. The encoded protein is CASSPGSDSGNTIYF. Supplemented by reference TRBV9 and TRBJ1-3, the full variable domain reads DSGVTQTPKHLITATGQRVTLRCSPRSGDLSVYWYQQSLDQGLQFLIQYYNGEERAKGNILERFSAQQFPDLHSELNLSSLELGDSALYFCASSPGSDSGNTIYFGEGSWLTVV.

This chain uses TRBV5-4 with TRBJ2-1; 7 bases map to TRBD2. This CDR3 contains 12 residues. V trimming: 6 bases; J trimming: 10 bases; junction bases outside the gene matches: 7. The V gene's germline CDR1 is SGHNT and CDR2 YYREEE (reference sequence). The CDR3 DNA follows: TGTGCCAGCACCGCGTGGGGGGGAGAGCAGTTCTTC. This translates into CASTAWGGEQFF.

The chain is built from TRBV7-9 and TRBJ1-1; unclear D gene. The V end was cut by 5 bases, the J end by 3 bases, with 13 bases between. The CDR3 covers 14 residues. CDR1 SEHNR and CDR2 FQNEAQ come from the germline V gene (reference sequence). The CDR3 bases are TGTGCCAGCAGCCACCCTCCGCAGGACACTGAAGCTTTCTTT. Translated: CASSHPPQDTEAFF.

On this clone: Lacking the conserved final phenylalanine or tryptophan, this CDR3 likely reflects a read error. The gene calls are TRBV19 and TRBJ1-2, with D possibly matching TRBD1 (6 bases). This CDR3 spans 13 amino acids. V lost 8 bases and J 6 bases, leaving 16 bases between the germline ends. CDR1 is LNHDA and CDR2 is SQIVND in the germline V gene (reference sequence). As DNA, the CDR3 is TGTGCCAGTTATTTCGGGCAGGGGCATGGCTACACCTCC. Translation gives CASYFGQGHGYTS.

This chain uses TRBV5-6 with TRBJ2-5, with 7 positions matching TRBD2. The J segment lost 6 bases and the V segment lost 0 bases, leaving 8 bases of the junction unmatched. The V gene's germline CDR1 is SGHDT and CDR2 YYEEEE. The CDR3 runs 15 residues. DNA for the CDR3: TGTGCCAGCAGCTTGGTTCGGGGGGAGTGGAAGACCCAGTACTTC. Encoded protein: CASSLVRGEWKTQYF.

The chain is built from TRBV27 and TRBJ2-7, with D possibly TRBD2 on 6 matching bases. V was pared by 3 bases and J by 2 bases, with 14 bases between. Looked up from germline, CDR1 is MNHEY and CDR2 is SMNVEV (reference sequence). The CDR3 has 15 residues. The CDR3 region is CASSFEAGQTYEQYF. The CDR3 coding sequence is TGTGCCAGCAGTTTCGAAGCGGGCCAAACCTACGAGCAGTACTTC.

The chain uses TRBV7-2 and TRBJ1-1; TRBD1 aligns across 8 bases. Germline CDR1 and CDR2: SGHTA and FQGNSA. V lost 7 bases to trimming and J lost 0 bases; unmatched junction nucleotides: 4. This CDR3 contains 14 residues. Here the CDR3 DNA reads TGTGCCAGCACCCAGACAGGGGTGAACACTGAAGCTTTCTTT. Its protein product is CASTQTGVNTEAFF.

The genes are TRBV5-1 and TRBJ2-5; D is possibly TRBD1 (5 bases). The CDR3 sequence is 14 residues long. V lost 4 bases, J lost 4 bases, and 14 bases lay in between. Per germline, CDR1 SGHRS and CDR2 YFSETQ. In nucleotides, the CDR3 is TGCGCCAGCAGCAGCCGGGCCCAGGGAGAGACCCAGTACTTC. As protein: CASSSRAQGETQYF.

The rearrangement joins TRBV7-2 to TRBJ2-3, with 7 nucleotides matching TRBD2. The CDR3 totals 19 residues. Germline CDR1 reads SGHTA; CDR2 reads FQGNSA. V shed 3 bases and J 0 bases; nucleotides not matched to a gene: 15. CDR3 in amino acids: CASSFNPVSLATSTDTQYF. The CDR3 DNA is TGTGCCAGCAGCTTCAACCCCGTGTCACTAGCGACTAGCACAGATACGCAGTATTTT.

This rearrangement joins TRBV15 to TRBJ1-1, with D uncertain. Trimming left V 10 bases short and J 0 bases short, with 15 bases between. In germline, CDR1 is LNHNV, CDR2 YYDKDF (reference sequence). This CDR3 region has 14 residues. DNA for the CDR3: TGTGCCATCTCCCAGACGGGATTGAACACTGAAGCTTTCTTT. It is translated as CAISQTGLNTEAFF.

The rearrangement links TRBV6-4 to TRBJ2-1, with TRBD2 identical over 7 bases. The CDR3 is 13 residues long. The germline CDR1 and CDR2 sequences are MRHNA and SNTAGT. The trim removed 6 bases at V and 7 bases at J, leaving 6 bases unmatched. In DNA form, the CDR3 reads TGTGCCAGCAGAGGAGGGAGGGTAAATGAGCAGTTCTTC. Protein product: CASRGGRVNEQFF.

This chain links TRBV9 with TRBJ2-5, with D possibly matching TRBD2 (6 bases). CDR3 length equals 14 residues. V was shortened by 0 bases and J by 2 bases, with 8 bases between the two germline ends. Per germline, CDR1 SGDLS and CDR2 YYNGEE. The CDR3 spells CASSVGAGQETQYF. CDR3 DNA sequence: TGTGCCAGCAGCGTAGGTGCGGGACAAGAGACCCAGTACTTC.

The rearrangement joins TRBV5-6 to TRBJ2-1, with a weak D call TRBD1 (5 bases). Germline CDR1 is SGHDT and CDR2 is YYEEEE. Trimming stripped 4 bases from V and 8 bases from J, with 10 bases between. The CDR3 runs 12 residues. CDR3 region: CASSQGSDEQFF. Written as DNA, the CDR3 is TGTGCCAGCAGCCAGGGTTCCGATGAGCAGTTCTTC.

The CDR3 loop reads CASSPREGAQHF. The CDR3 nucleotides are TGTGCCAGCAGTCCCCGGGAGGGAGCCCAGCATTTT. The chain is built from TRBV27 and TRBJ1-5; no reliable D call. Germline V CDR1 and CDR2: MNHEY, SMNVEV (reference sequence). V lost 5 bases and J 11 bases, leaving 13 bases between the germline ends. This CDR3 is 12 amino acids long.

The chain recombines TRBV18 with TRBJ2-3; 14 bases are a match to TRBD2. CDR1 is KGHSH, CDR2 LQKENI, per germline. The CDR3 is 15 residues long. V was clipped by 6 bases and J by 6 bases; unmatched bases: 5. This CDR3 is CASSLRLAGGDTQYF. The DNA for the CDR3 is TGTGCCAGCTCCCTCCGACTAGCGGGAGGGGATACGCAGTATTTT. Full variable domain (outside the CDR3, taken from reference TRBV18 and TRBJ2-3): NAGVMQNPRHLVRRRGQEARLRCSPMKGHSHVYWYRQLPEEGLKFMVYLQKENIIDESGMPKERFSAEFPKEGPSILRIQQVVRGDSAAYFCASSLRLAGGDTQYFGPGTRLTVL.

The rearrangement uses TRBV6-4 and TRBJ2-1; tentatively, D is TRBD2 (5 bases). Germline assignment: CDR1 MRHNA and CDR2 SNTAGT. Between the trimmed V and J ends, which lost 4 bases and 6 bases, there was a span of 10 bases. The CDR3 sequence is 13 residues long. The CDR3 loop is CASSALGGNEQFF. The CDR3 bases are TGTGCCAGCAGTGCCCTCGGAGGCAATGAGCAGTTCTTC.

The rearrangement links TRBV2 to TRBJ1-5; D possibly corresponds to TRBD1 (5 bases). The V end was cut by 0 bases, the J end by 7 bases, with 13 bases between. Germline CDR1 and CDR2: SNHLY and FYNNEI. The CDR3 totals 15 residues. This chain's CDR3 is CASSEATGVGQPQHF. The DNA of the CDR3 is TGTGCCAGCAGTGAAGCGACGGGGGTAGGGCAGCCCCAGCATTTT.

The V gene is TRBV27, the J gene TRBJ2-5, with 9 bases identical to TRBD1. V lost 6 bases and J lost 5; bases outside the gene matches: 7. This CDR3 region has 14 residues. CDR1 and CDR2 (germline): MNHEY, SMNVEV (reference sequence). The DNA for the CDR3 is TGTGCCAGCAGAACGGACAGGGGAGTCGAGACCCAGTACTTC. Translating gives CASRTDRGVETQYF.

The chain recombines TRBV7-6 with TRBJ1-1; D is undetermined. Looked up from germline, CDR1 is SGHVS and CDR2 is FNYEAQ. This CDR3 has 14 amino acids. Trimming shortened V by 6 bases and J by 3 bases, and 14 bases separated the two germline ends. The CDR3 bases are TGTGCCAGCAGAGCTTCATACGGGGACACTGAAGCTTTCTTT. Translating gives CASRASYGDTEAFF.

The chain is built from TRBV2 and TRBJ2-5; tentatively, D is TRBD2 (5 bases). The CDR3 loop spans 15 amino acids. Trimming pared 1 base from V and 5 bases from J, leaving 14 bases between. Germline values: CDR1 SNHLY, CDR2 FYNNEI. The CDR3 here is CASSEGPPGWETQYF. The CDR3 nucleotides read TGTGCCAGCAGTGAAGGGCCCCCGGGGTGGGAGACCCAGTACTTC.

This rearrangement joins TRBV5-1 to TRBJ2-7; unclear D gene. V lost 2 bases and J lost 3, with 15 bases in between. Germline V gene sequence: CDR1 SGHRS, CDR2 YFSETQ. This CDR3 has 15 residues. The CDR3 is CASSFLDDLLYEQYF. In DNA, the CDR3 is TGCGCCAGCAGCTTTCTAGATGACCTACTCTACGAGCAGTACTTC.

This rearrangement joins TRBV5-1 to TRBJ2-5, with 8 nucleotides matching TRBD1. The CDR3 runs 14 residues. Germline V gene data show CDR1 as SGHRS and CDR2 as YFSETQ. J lost 2 bases, V lost 3 bases, and 3 bases had no gene match. The CDR3 reads CASSSTGGQETQYF. The CDR3 bases are TGCGCCAGCAGCTCCACAGGGGGGCAAGAGACCCAGTACTTC.